The 16 T cell receptor beta chains in this list originate from one sample, sequenced in a study of cytomegalovirus exposure and HLA in healthy donors. 13 Jbeta primers and 60 Vbeta primers were used for the PCR. TCRdb's table, derived via immunoSEQ multiplex PCR, lists solely in-frame clones and lacks some. The sample consists of over 100,000 clones, more than 60% of them appearing once. Sequenced: PBMCs. These TCRs come from a woman in her thirties or forties in good health and CMV-seropositive.

The chain has TRBV28 and TRBJ1-5, with TRBD1 identical over 7 bases. Germline V gives CDR1 MDHEN, CDR2 SYDVKM. The length of the CDR3 is 15 residues. The J segment lost 4 bases and the V segment lost 6 bases, leaving 9 bases of the junction unmatched. In DNA, the CDR3 is TGTGCCAGCAGCCAGACAGGGTTGGGAAATCAGCCCCAGCATTTT. Translating gives CASSQTGLGNQPQHF. Complete variable domain (other parts from reference TRBV28 and TRBJ1-5): DVKVTQSSRYLVKRTGEKVFLECVQDMDHENMFWYRQDPGLGLRLIYFSYDVKMKEKGDIPEGYSVSREKKERFSLILESASTNQTSMYLCASSQTGLGNQPQHFGDGTRLSIL.

The CDR3 reads CASSVGEQVDYYEQYF. DNA of the CDR3: TGTGCCAGCAGCGTAGGGGAGCAGGTGGACTACTACGAGCAGTACTTC. The rearrangement links TRBV9 to TRBJ2-7; the D gene is possibly TRBD2 (6 bases). Between the trimmed V and J ends, which lost 0 bases and 3 bases, there was a span of 16 bases. In germline, CDR1 is SGDLS, CDR2 YYNGEE. There are 16 residues in the CDR3.

This clone was observed at least ten times. The chain couples TRBV10-3 to TRBJ2-1; 9 nucleotides agree with TRBD1. CDR1 and CDR2 (germline): ENHRY, SYGVKD. V trimming: 6 bases; J trimming: 3 bases; junction bases outside the gene matches: 3. This CDR3 comprises 14 residues. The CDR3 DNA follows: TGTGCCATCAGCGGGGACAGGGTCTACAATGAGCAGTTCTTC. Translation gives CAISGDRVYNEQFF.

On this clone: Distinct nucleotide sequences in the sample also encode this CDR3. The chain is built from TRBV6-1 and TRBJ2-7; the match to TRBD1 covers 9 bases. Germline values: CDR1 MNHNS, CDR2 SASEGT. The CDR3 sequence is 15 residues long. V lost 2 bases, J lost 3 bases, and 5 bases stayed unmatched. The CDR3 loop is CASSELGTGIYEQYF. The CDR3, as DNA: TGTGCCAGCAGTGAATTAGGGACAGGGATCTACGAGCAGTACTTC.

The chain joins TRBV5-1 to TRBJ1-2; D is perhaps TRBD1 (6 bases). The V and J ends lost 3 bases and 6 bases respectively, with 24 bases between them. The CDR3 loop spans 17 amino acids. Germline V CDR1 and CDR2: SGHRS, YFSETQ. Here the CDR3 DNA reads TGCGCCAGCAGCTATAACACGGACAGAGGTTATTTAGATGGCTACACCTTC. Protein sequence: CASSYNTDRGYLDGYTF.

The chain couples TRBV4-3 to TRBJ2-7; possible D gene TRBD1, 5 bases. The CDR3 has 16 amino acids. In germline, CDR1 is LGHNA, CDR2 YSLEER. V shed 4 bases and J shed 0 bases, with 16 bases lying between them. CDR3 residues: CASSPVKGQGSYEQYF. The CDR3 coding sequence is TGCGCCAGCAGCCCCGTCAAGGGGCAGGGCTCCTACGAGCAGTACTTC.

The chain links TRBV6-5 to TRBJ1-2, with 8 bases matching TRBD1. The CDR3 runs 15 residues. CDR1 and CDR2 (germline): MNHEY, SVGAGI. The V segment lost 0 bases and the J segment 8 bases; nucleotides outside the gene matches: 8. The CDR3 DNA follows: TGTGCCAGCAGTTACTCGAAAAAGACAGGGGAGGGCTACACCTTC. It specifies CASSYSKKTGEGYTF.

J is TRBJ1-1 and V is TRBV5-1; unclear D gene. The V end was cut by 0 bases, the J end by 0 bases, with 9 bases between. The CDR3 spans 15 residues. Germline lookup yields CDR1 SGHRS and CDR2 YFSETQ. The CDR3 nucleotides are TGCGCCAGCAGCTTGGAACCAGCGATGAACACTGAAGCTTTCTTT. This gives the protein CASSLEPAMNTEAFF. The whole variable domain, remainder taken from reference TRBV5-1 and TRBJ1-1, is KAGVTQTPRYLIKTRGQQVTLSCSPISGHRSVSWYQQTPGQGLQFLFEYFSETQRNKGNFPGRFSGRQFSNSRSEMNVSTLELGDSALYLCASSLEPAMNTEAFFGQGTRLTVV.

The rearrangement uses TRBV27 and TRBJ2-6, with TRBD2 matching 10 bases. Germline V gives CDR1 MNHEY, CDR2 SMNVEV (reference sequence). This CDR3 has 19 residues. V gave up 4 bases and J gave up 1 base; unmatched junction bases: 10. CDR3 amino acids: CASSWRSSGSLSGANVLTF. The CDR3 bases are TGTGCCAGCAGTTGGAGGTCTAGCGGGAGTCTGTCTGGGGCCAACGTCCTGACTTTC.

The chain couples TRBV30 to TRBJ2-7; D call uncertain. Per the germline V gene, CDR1 is GTSNPN and CDR2 is SVGIG (reference sequence). CDR3 length: 13 residues. V was clipped by 1 base and J by 5 bases, with 12 bases between them. CDR3 loop: CAWSARSENEQYF. The CDR3 nucleotides are TGTGCCTGGAGTGCCAGGTCCGAGAACGAGCAGTACTTC. Filled out from reference TRBV30 and TRBJ2-7, the complete variable domain reads SQTIHQWPATLVQPVGSPLSLECTVEGTSNPNLYWYRQAAGRGLQLLFYSVGIGQISSEVPQNLSASRPQDRQFILSSKKLLLSDSGFYLCAWSARSENEQYFGPGTRLTVT.

The V gene is TRBV14, the J gene TRBJ2-7; 8 bases map to TRBD1. The CDR3 is 14 amino acids. Germline V gene sequence: CDR1 SGHDN, CDR2 FVKESK. J gave up 6 bases and V 4 bases, and 8 bases lay outside the gene matches. CDR3 sequence (DNA): TGTGCCAGCAGCCGCCCCGGGACAGGATTCGAGCAGTACTTC. It is translated as CASSRPGTGFEQYF.

This CDR3 reads CASSAGTQNQPQHF. The DNA of the CDR3 is TGTGCCAGCAGTGCCGGGACACAAAATCAGCCCCAGCATTTT. The rearrangement uses TRBV2 and TRBJ1-5; TRBD1 might be the D (6 bases). Germline lookup yields CDR1 SNHLY and CDR2 FYNNEI. This CDR3 is built from 14 residues. Trimming removed 4 bases at V and 4 bases at J, with 11 bases between.

A remark on this clone: Other nucleotide sequences from this sample produce the same CDR3. The CDR3 coding sequence is TGTGCCAGCAGCGACAGGGGAAGCAATCAGCCCCAGCATTTT. Its translation: CASSDRGSNQPQHF. The rearrangement links TRBV2 to TRBJ1-5; 8 nucleotides agree with TRBD1. Germline-derived CDR1 and CDR2 are SNHLY and FYNNEI. The CDR3 loop spans 14 amino acids. Germline trimming cut 6 bases from V and 1 base from J; bases unmatched to any gene: 2.

Notes on this clone: A junction end diverges from the germline sequence, so it may reflect a read error. This chain uses TRBV7-3 with TRBJ1-4; D remains unclear. This CDR3 spans 9 amino acids. Germline V CDR1 and CDR2: SGHTA, FQGTGA. The CDR3 nucleotides are TGTGCCAGCAGCTACGACATGATTTTT. Its translation: CASSYDMIF.

The sample holds a few counts of this clone. V and J are TRBV10-3 and TRBJ2-3; D gene uncertain. The germline CDR1 and CDR2 sequences are ENHRY and SYGVKD. This CDR3 contains 14 residues. V gave up 4 bases and J gave up 0 bases, with 8 bases separating them. CDR3 in amino acids: CAISGSSSTDTQYF. In DNA form, the CDR3 reads TGTGCCATCAGTGGGAGCTCTAGCACAGATACGCAGTATTTT.

This clone was observed a single time. The chain combines TRBV10-2 with TRBJ2-5, with D maybe TRBD1 (6 bases). Trimming cost V 8 bases and J 4 bases, with 17 bases left between them. Germline V CDR1 and CDR2: WSHSY, SAAADI. This CDR3 has 14 residues. The CDR3 DNA is TGCGCCAGCTCTAGAGGGGGAAGGGGAGAGACCCAGTACTTC. It codes for CASSRGGRGETQYF.